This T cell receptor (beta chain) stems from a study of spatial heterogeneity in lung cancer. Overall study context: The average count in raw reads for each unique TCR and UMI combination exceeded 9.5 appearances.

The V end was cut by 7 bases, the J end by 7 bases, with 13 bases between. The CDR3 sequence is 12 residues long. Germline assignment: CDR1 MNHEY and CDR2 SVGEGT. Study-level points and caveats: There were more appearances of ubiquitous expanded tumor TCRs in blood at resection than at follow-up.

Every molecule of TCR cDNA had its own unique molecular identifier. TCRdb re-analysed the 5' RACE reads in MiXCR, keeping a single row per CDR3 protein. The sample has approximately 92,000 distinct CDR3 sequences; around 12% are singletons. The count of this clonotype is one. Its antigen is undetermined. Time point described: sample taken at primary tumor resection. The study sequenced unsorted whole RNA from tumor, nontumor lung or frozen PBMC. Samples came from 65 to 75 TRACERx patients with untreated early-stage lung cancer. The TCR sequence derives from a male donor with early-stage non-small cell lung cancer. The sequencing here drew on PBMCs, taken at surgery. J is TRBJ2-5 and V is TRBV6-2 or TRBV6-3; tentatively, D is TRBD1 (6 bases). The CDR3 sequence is CASMPDSTTQYF. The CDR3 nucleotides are TGTGCCAGCATGCCGGACAGTACGACCCAGTACTTC.